These T cell receptor beta chains were read from a single sample in a study of response to subunit inactivated influenza vaccine. MiXCR was run by TCRdb on the RT-PCR reads, yielding one entry per CDR3 protein. The table lists about 500,000 distinct CDR3 sequences, approximately 15% of them singletons. Specimen: CD4+ T cells sorted from PBMCs, collected 23 months after vaccination. Receptors originate from a man aged 45 to 75 who received an inactivated influenza vaccine. Both conserved end residues are trimmed from each CDR3.

V gene	CDR3 protein
TRBV15	ATLLRESTKETQY
TRBV3-1	ASSLTSGSIGEQY
TRBV7-2	ASSQYRGNQPQH
TRBV20-1	SAFADYSYNEQF
TRBV27	ASSSRTIQETQY
TRBV29-1	SVEGPNEQF
TRBV3-1	ASSQHTSASTDTQY
TRBV5-6	ASSLGGKEQPQH
TRBV20-1	SARTSGLALSYEQY
TRBV11-2	ASSLPSRQGRTEAF
TRBV20-1	SGRSGGTDTQY
TRBV4-2	ASSQSGGAARETQY
TRBV5-1	ASSLGSGRRSTDTQY
TRBV29-1	SVEMRTFLGNEQF
TRBV10-3	AISDSTPGELF
TRBV28	ASSLYRTGGFEQY